Presented here are 29 T cell receptor beta chains from one specimen sequenced in a study of shared clonotypes between healthy human individuals. Here immunoSEQ multiplex PCR was the method, and the copy in TCRdb shows in-frame clones only, minus some. In the table there are about 120,000 clones, approximately 70% of which are singletons. The specimen was memory CD8+ T cells sorted from blood. Subset here: CD45RO+ cells pooled with CCR7-negative TemRA cells. Receptors originate from a woman in her twenties or thirties in good health.

V is TRBV27 and J is TRBJ2-1; 9 bases are shared with TRBD2. Germline assignment: CDR1 MNHEY and CDR2 SMNVEV (reference sequence). The CDR3 is made up of 15 amino acids. With V trimmed by 5 bases and J by 7 bases, 9 bases remained unmatched. DNA for the CDR3: TGTGCCAGCAGTAAATTTAGCGGGAGTGGTAATGAGCAGTTCTTC. Its translation is CASSKFSGSGNEQFF.

The rearrangement links TRBV28 to TRBJ1-1; D remains ambiguous. Germline V gene data show CDR1 as MDHEN and CDR2 as SYDVKM. V lost 7 bases and J 3 bases, leaving 18 bases between the germline ends. The CDR3 totals 15 residues. The CDR3 nucleotides read TGTGCCAGCAAAGCCCGCCGGCACCCCTACACTGAAGCTTTCTTT. It specifies CASKARRHPYTEAFF.

Here the CDR3 DNA reads TGTGCCAGCAGCGTAGGTCAGGGGATAATGAACACTGAAGCTTTCTTT. Amino acids: CASSVGQGIMNTEAFF. V is TRBV9 and J is TRBJ1-1; D possibly corresponds to TRBD1 (6 bases). Germline CDR1 reads SGDLS; CDR2 reads YYNGEE. V dropped 0 bases and J dropped 0 bases, with 12 bases sitting between them. The CDR3 consists of 16 residues.

CDR3: CASSEVTGAPGYEQYF. The CDR3 bases are TGTGCCAGCAGTGAAGTAACAGGAGCGCCGGGATACGAGCAGTACTTC. The V call is TRBV2, the J call TRBJ2-7, with D perhaps assigned TRBD1 or TRBD2 (5 bases each). Trimming left V 1 base short and J 4 bases short, with 17 bases between. Germline CDR1 SNHLY, CDR2 FYNNEI. The CDR3 has 16 amino acids. Looking up the rest from reference TRBV2 and TRBJ2-7 gives the full variable domain: EPEVTQTPSHQVTQMGQEVILRCVPISNHLYFYWYRQILGQKVEFLVSFYNNEISEKSEIFDDQFSVERPDGSNFTLKIRSTKLEDSAMYFCASSEVTGAPGYEQYFGPGTRLTVT.

The chain joins TRBV5-4 to TRBJ2-5, with 8 bases matching TRBD2. The CDR3 contains 15 residues. Unmatched junction bases numbered 6, after V lost 0 bases and J lost 5 bases. CDR1 and CDR2 (germline): SGHNT, YYREEE (reference sequence). CDR3 region: CASSLARRGGETQYF. In DNA, the CDR3 is TGTGCCAGCAGCTTGGCCCGCCGGGGGGGGGAGACCCAGTACTTC.

This rearrangement joins TRBV30 to TRBJ1-1; D call uncertain. V lost 4 bases and J 4 bases, leaving 16 bases between the germline ends. Germline CDR1 is GTSNPN and CDR2 is SVGIG (reference sequence). The CDR3 consists of 14 residues. CDR3 DNA: TGTGCCTGGAATCTTGGGTTGGTGGGCACTGAAGCTTTCTTT. Its translation: CAWNLGLVGTEAFF.

V gene TRBV5-6 combines with J gene TRBJ1-2, with a weak D call TRBD1 (5 bases). The CDR3 sequence is 15 residues long. CDR1 is SGHDT and CDR2 is YYEEEE in the germline V gene. V gave up 4 bases and J gave up 4 bases, with 17 bases separating them. CDR3 residues: CASSGEGLPIYGYTF. DNA for the CDR3: TGTGCCAGCAGCGGAGAGGGACTGCCCATCTATGGCTACACCTTC.

V is TRBV5-1 and J is TRBJ2-7, with TRBD2 identical over 7 bases. Germline V gene lookup returns CDR1 SGHRS and CDR2 YFSETQ. The junction had 9 bases not matched to a gene; V was cut back by 0 bases and J by 6 bases. There are 15 residues in the CDR3. In DNA, the CDR3 is TGCGCCAGCAGCTTGGTTTCTAGCGGAGAAACCGAGCAGTACTTC. The encoded protein is CASSLVSSGETEQYF.

V usage is TRBV7-6 and J usage is TRBJ1-1; weak D call: TRBD1 (5 bases). Between the trimmed V and J ends, which lost 2 bases and 7 bases, there was a span of 14 bases. Germline assignment: CDR1 SGHVS and CDR2 FNYEAQ. The CDR3 contains 14 residues. CDR3 sequence (DNA): TGTGCCAGCAGCTTACAGGGCGACTTTAATGAAGCTTTCTTT. Residues: CASSLQGDFNEAFF.

The gene calls are TRBV6-4 and TRBJ2-2, with D possibly being TRBD2 (6 bases). CDR3 length: 14 residues. The ends were cut back, 7 bases at V and 3 bases at J, with 12 bases in the middle. In germline, CDR1 is MRHNA, CDR2 SNTAGT. As DNA, the CDR3 is TGTGCCAGCACCTTCGGGGAGGACACCGGGGAGCTGTTTTTT. Translation gives CASTFGEDTGELFF.

V gene TRBV6-5 combines with J gene TRBJ2-1; TRBD2 is a possible D gene (6 bases). The V gene lost 6 bases and the J gene lost 6 bases, with 15 bases spanning the gap. Germline V gene sequence: CDR1 MNHEY, CDR2 SVGAGI. This CDR3 contains 14 residues. The CDR3 is CASRILASVNEQFF. CDR3 nucleotides: TGTGCCAGCAGGATCCTAGCGAGCGTCAATGAGCAGTTCTTC.

The chain combines TRBV27 with TRBJ2-6; D is possibly TRBD1 (5 bases). Germline V gives CDR1 MNHEY, CDR2 SMNVEV (reference sequence). V lost 1 base and J 0 bases, leaving 10 bases between the germline ends. The CDR3 consists of 17 residues. In DNA form, the CDR3 reads TGTGCCAGCAGTTTATGGCTAGGGGCCTCTGGGGCCAACGTCCTGACTTTC. This translates into CASSLWLGASGANVLTF.

This chain connects TRBV28 to TRBJ2-7; a weak D match, TRBD1 (7 bases). This CDR3 region has 15 residues. CDR1 and CDR2 from the germline V gene are MDHEN and SYDVKM. V lost 5 bases and J 6 bases, leaving 20 bases between the germline ends. The CDR3 bases are TGTGCCAGCAGTCCTCCGGGGGACAGCGGTTTCGAGCAGTACTTC. It codes for CASSPPGDSGFEQYF.

As concerns this clone: Other DNA variants within this sample encode the same CDR3. The chain has TRBV9 and TRBJ2-7; 11 nucleotides agree with TRBD1. The J segment lost 4 bases and the V segment lost 3 bases, leaving 3 bases of the junction unmatched. In germline, CDR1 is SGDLS, CDR2 YYNGEE. CDR3 length equals 14 residues. CDR3 protein: CASSAGTGGYEQYF. The CDR3 DNA is TGTGCCAGCAGCGCCGGGACAGGGGGATACGAGCAGTACTTC.

The chain is built from TRBV28 and TRBJ2-2; maybe TRBD2 (6 bases). V was cut by 6 bases and J by 6 bases, with 17 bases left in between. This CDR3 contains 15 residues. From germline, CDR1 is MDHEN and CDR2 SYDVKM. The CDR3 is CASSPRGTPPGELFF. The CDR3 bases are TGTGCCAGCAGCCCCAGAGGGACTCCCCCCGGGGAGCTGTTTTTT.

The chain carries TRBV7-8 and TRBJ2-5, with TRBD1 identical over 9 bases. The CDR3 consists of 16 residues. The V segment lost 5 bases and the J segment 5 bases; nucleotides outside the gene matches: 12. CDR1 is SGHVS, CDR2 FQNEAQ, per germline. The CDR3 nucleotides read TGTGCCAGCAGCCGAACACTGAGGACAGGGGACGAGACCCAGTACTTC. It specifies CASSRTLRTGDETQYF.

The chain uses TRBV18 and TRBJ2-7, with D possibly TRBD2 on 6 matching bases. CDR1 and CDR2 from the germline V gene are KGHSH and LQKENI. This CDR3 is built from 16 residues. V shed 3 bases and J shed 0 bases, with 15 bases lying between them. In nucleotides, the CDR3 is TGTGCCAGCTCACCTAATATACGGGAGATCTCCTACGAGCAGTACTTC. As protein: CASSPNIREISYEQYF.

The J gene is TRBJ2-1, the V gene TRBV11-2, with 11 nucleotides matching TRBD2. The CDR3 contains 12 residues. With 5 bases clipped from V and 12 bases from J, the junction kept 3 bases outside the gene matches. Germline lookup yields CDR1 SGHAT and CDR2 FQNNGV. CDR3 protein: CASSLGTSGQFF. As DNA, the CDR3 is TGTGCCAGCAGCCTTGGGACTAGCGGGCAGTTCTTC.

The V call is TRBV5-8, the J call TRBJ2-7; tentative D call: TRBD1 (6 bases). The CDR3 is 14 residues long. V gave up 2 bases and J gave up 3 bases, with 12 bases separating them. Germline values: CDR1 SGHTS, CDR2 YDEGEE. This chain's CDR3 is CASSLVTGGYEQYF. The CDR3 DNA follows: TGTGCCAGCAGCTTAGTGACAGGAGGCTACGAGCAGTACTTC.

Relative to its sample, this clone is medium-sized. The chain employs TRBV6-6 and TRBJ2-1; 11 positions match TRBD2. V was pared by 1 base and J by 10 bases, with 9 bases of the junction left unmatched. The V gene's germline CDR1 is MNHNY and CDR2 SVGAGI (reference sequence). CDR3 size: 16 residues. CDR3 DNA sequence: TGTGCCAGCAGTTACTTACTAGCGGGAGTTGGAGGAGAGCAGTTCTTC. Residues: CASSYLLAGVGGEQFF.

The rearrangement uses TRBV6-5 and TRBJ1-1; D unresolved. This CDR3 has 14 amino acids. Germline V gives CDR1 MNHEY, CDR2 SVGAGI. The V and J ends lost 3 bases and 0 bases respectively, with 8 bases between them. The chain's CDR3 is CASSYGRMNTEAFF. CDR3 bases: TGTGCCAGCAGTTATGGTCGGATGAACACTGAAGCTTTCTTT.

This clone was detected ten times or more. V is TRBV28 and J is TRBJ2-2; 12 nucleotides align to TRBD2. V was pared by 10 bases and J by 7 bases, with 10 bases of the junction left unmatched. CDR1 MDHEN and CDR2 SYDVKM come from the germline V gene. The CDR3 is 15 amino acids. The chain's CDR3 is CATLSSGRALGELFF. The CDR3 DNA reads TGTGCCACCCTCTCTAGCGGGAGGGCCCTCGGGGAGCTGTTTTTT.

This clone was counted a single time. The chain has TRBV4-1 and TRBJ2-3, with 8 bases identical to TRBD2. CDR1 is MGHRA and CDR2 is YSYEKL in the germline V gene. The CDR3 length is 17 residues. After removal of 4 bases from V and 3 bases from J, the junction contained 12 bases not matched to a gene. CDR3 nucleotides: TGCGCCAGCAGCCGAGGGGTAGCGGGACTCGTGACAGATACGCAGTATTTT. It yields the protein CASSRGVAGLVTDTQYF.

The chain recombines TRBV9 with TRBJ2-7, with D maybe TRBD2 (6 bases). V was shortened by 1 base and J by 6 bases, with 11 bases between the two germline ends. The CDR3 sequence is 13 residues long. Germline CDR1 and CDR2: SGDLS and YYNGEE. This CDR3 reads CASSVLVGGEQYF. As DNA, the CDR3 is TGTGCCAGCAGCGTATTGGTCGGGGGCGAGCAGTACTTC. The full variable domain, in which reference TRBV9 and TRBJ2-7 provide the parts outside the CDR3, is DSGVTQTPKHLITATGQRVTLRCSPRSGDLSVYWYQQSLDQGLQFLIQYYNGEERAKGNILERFSAQQFPDLHSELNLSSLELGDSALYFCASSVLVGGEQYFGPGTRLTVT.

This clone appeared once. The rearrangement links TRBV4-2 to TRBJ1-1; D is uncertain. Trimming cost V 5 bases and J 0 bases, with 13 bases left between them. Per germline, CDR1 LGHNA and CDR2 YNFKEQ. The CDR3 has 15 amino acids. The CDR3 here is CASSFPWAMNTEAFF. In DNA, the CDR3 is TGTGCCAGCAGCTTTCCCTGGGCTATGAACACTGAAGCTTTCTTT.

This rearrangement joins TRBV6-5 to TRBJ1-4; tentative D call: TRBD1 (5 bases). The CDR3 loop spans 13 amino acids. Germline CDR1 is MNHEY and CDR2 is SVGAGI. Between the trimmed V and J ends, which lost 6 bases and 5 bases, there was a span of 10 bases. The CDR3 DNA is TGTGCCAGCAGAGGGGAGGGAAATGAAAAACTGTTTTTT. Its protein is CASRGEGNEKLFF.

This clone was seen only a few times. The chain employs TRBV19 and TRBJ1-5, with a tentative D call TRBD1 (6 bases). The CDR3 is 14 residues long. V gave up 2 bases and J gave up 4 bases, with 9 bases separating them. CDR1 is LNHDA and CDR2 is SQIVND in the germline V gene (reference sequence). The CDR3 region has the DNA TGTGCCAGTAGTATATGGACAGCTAATCAGCCCCAGCATTTT. The encoded protein is CASSIWTANQPQHF.

This chain uses TRBV27 with TRBJ2-4; TRBD2 agrees at 10 bases. CDR3 size: 15 residues. V shed 0 bases, J shed 10 bases, and the junction held 6 bases outside the gene matches. Germline V gene sequence: CDR1 MNHEY, CDR2 SMNVEV (reference sequence). CDR3 bases: TGTGCCAGCAGTTTATCGGGGTCTAGCGGGAGAATTCAGTACTTC. This gives the protein CASSLSGSSGRIQYF.

This clone has a count of ten or more. The chain has TRBV6-4 and TRBJ2-1, with 8 bases that match TRBD2. V lost 2 bases, J lost 6 bases, and 6 bases stayed unmatched. Germline V gene lookup returns CDR1 MRHNA and CDR2 SNTAGT. The CDR3 has 15 residues. CDR3 in amino acids: CASSDGAGDLNEQFF. CDR3 sequence (DNA): TGTGCCAGCAGTGACGGAGCGGGAGATCTCAATGAGCAGTTCTTC.